Below, 9 T cell receptor beta chains from the same sample are listed, as sequenced in a study of cytomegalovirus exposure and HLA in healthy donors. The protocol was immunoSEQ multiplex PCR, while the TCRdb copy is restricted to in-frame clones and leaves out a portion. Of around 190,000 clones in the sample, about 85% were seen once. Material for sequencing was PBMCs. These receptors were obtained from a man younger than 35 in good health and CMV-seropositive.

The CDR3 sequence is CASSMRDGGPNYEQYF. The CDR3 coding sequence is TGCGCCAGCAGCATGCGTGACGGCGGGCCGAACTACGAGCAGTACTTC. The genes are TRBV5-1 and TRBJ2-7, with a tentative D call TRBD2 (5 bases). The V and J ends lost 4 bases and 3 bases respectively, with 20 bases between them. CDR3 size: 16 residues. Per the germline V gene, CDR1 is SGHRS and CDR2 is YFSETQ.

The V gene is TRBV6-1, the J gene TRBJ2-1, with 7 bases lining up with TRBD2. Germline CDR1 MNHNS, CDR2 SASEGT. This CDR3 comprises 16 residues. V shed 0 bases, J shed 3 bases, and the junction held 5 bases outside the gene matches. CDR3 amino acids: CASSEAQTSVYNEQFF. The CDR3 DNA reads as TGTGCCAGCAGTGAAGCCCAAACTAGCGTCTACAATGAGCAGTTCTTC.

The chain carries TRBV30 and TRBJ1-1, with D perhaps TRBD1 (5 bases). CDR3 length: 14 amino acids. Trimming removed 0 bases at V and 3 bases at J, with 11 bases between. The germline gives CDR1 GTSNPN, CDR2 SVGIG (reference sequence). This CDR3 is CAWSVTEFYTEAFF. CDR3 in DNA: TGTGCCTGGAGTGTGACAGAATTTTACACTGAAGCTTTCTTT.

In its sample, this clone was seen once. The chain employs TRBV5-1 and TRBJ1-6; 7 positions match TRBD1. Germline loops: CDR1 SGHRS, CDR2 YFSETQ. Trimming took 5 bases from V and 6 from J; bases not matched to a gene: 11. The CDR3 totals 16 residues. The CDR3 bases are TGCGCCAGCAGGCAAGCCGAAAAGGGGGCTAATTCACCCCTCCACTTT. This encodes CASRQAEKGANSPLHF.

The V call is TRBV5-1, the J call TRBJ1-1; 7 positions match TRBD1. The trim removed 4 bases at V and 3 bases at J, leaving 9 bases unmatched. This CDR3 comprises 15 residues. Germline V gene data show CDR1 as SGHRS and CDR2 as YFSETQ. The CDR3 bases are TGCGCCAGCAGCCTTGGACAGGTAGGGTACACTGAAGCTTTCTTT. Residues: CASSLGQVGYTEAFF.

The chain joins TRBV9 to TRBJ2-1, with 8 nucleotides matching TRBD2. The V and J ends lost 0 bases and 7 bases, in that order; junction bases with no gene match: 9. The germline CDR1 and CDR2 sequences are SGDLS and YYNGEE. The CDR3 has 16 residues. The DNA of the CDR3 is TGTGCCAGCAGCGTAGGAGTGGCGGGAGGAGTGAATGAGCAGTTCTTC. Its translation: CASSVGVAGGVNEQFF. The whole variable domain, filled in from reference TRBV9 and TRBJ2-1, reads DSGVTQTPKHLITATGQRVTLRCSPRSGDLSVYWYQQSLDQGLQFLIQYYNGEERAKGNILERFSAQQFPDLHSELNLSSLELGDSALYFCASSVGVAGGVNEQFFGPGTRLTVL.

The chain employs TRBV9 and TRBJ2-1; 11 bases are a match to TRBD2. This CDR3 has 15 residues. CDR1 and CDR2 from the germline V gene are SGDLS and YYNGEE. With V trimmed by 4 bases and J by 6 bases, 6 bases remained unmatched. CDR3 DNA: TGTGCCAGCAGCCCCGAGGGACTAGCGGCCAATGAGCAGTTCTTC. Its translation is CASSPEGLAANEQFF. The full variable domain, in which reference TRBV9 and TRBJ2-1 provide the parts outside the CDR3, is DSGVTQTPKHLITATGQRVTLRCSPRSGDLSVYWYQQSLDQGLQFLIQYYNGEERAKGNILERFSAQQFPDLHSELNLSSLELGDSALYFCASSPEGLAANEQFFGPGTRLTVL.

The chain combines TRBV11-2 with TRBJ1-2; 11 nucleotides align to TRBD1. Germline V CDR1 and CDR2: SGHAT, FQNNGV. Trimming removed 5 bases from V and 2 bases from J; junction bases left unmatched: 4. The CDR3 sequence is 15 residues long. In nucleotides, the CDR3 is TGTGCCAGCAGCCACGGGACAGGGGGGAACTATGGCTACACCTTC. This gives the protein CASSHGTGGNYGYTF.

The chain is built from TRBV4-1 and TRBJ1-2, with 8 nucleotides matching TRBD1. This CDR3 is 14 amino acids long. Germline trimming cut 2 bases from V and 7 bases from J; bases unmatched to any gene: 6. Germline V lookup: CDR1 MGHRA, CDR2 YSYEKL. CDR3 coding DNA: TGCGCCAGCAGCCAAAGGACAGGGAATGGTGGCTACACCTTC. This codes for CASSQRTGNGGYTF.